The present T cell receptor (beta chain) was sequenced within a study of blood T cell repertoires in COVID-19 (TCRdb year 2020). Background for the entire study: The collaborator samples originated in the United States, Italy and Spain and spanned the acute and convalescent phases of COVID-19. The material from the prospective study consisted of cDNA or gDNA derived from T cells, B-cell-depleted T cells, or PBMCs. Subjects who had been exposed to COVID-19, were actively infected with it, or had recovered from it provided the deeply sampled blood TCRbeta repertoires that made up the dataset. The repertoires were made available in a free public database intended to serve as a resource for research on the immune response to SARS-CoV-2. The samples were drawn from the first 160 participants of the ongoing ImmuneRACE study and from 1,254 subjects provided by 6 global collaborators. Nearly every sample came with metadata listing a de-identified subject ID, COVID-19 status, age in years and sex. Where available, HLA class I and class II types were taken from metadata supplied by the sample provider and were not determined by assay-based typing. General findings and caveats noted by the study authors: The amount of clinical and demographic metadata varied by source and participant and was provided uncurated.

TCRbeta CDR3 regions were amplified from genomic DNA by means of the immunoSEQ Assay, a bias-controlled multiplex PCR. The paper's processing steps were these. The number of nucleated cells in each sample was estimated by amplification of reference gene primers within the assay. To quantify the absolute abundance of each unique TCRbeta CDR3 rearrangement, sequence reads were collapsed and filtered. For each sample, productive Simpson clonality was calculated as the square root of Simpson's diversity index over productive rearrangements. This is the immuneACCESS table as TCRdb keeps it, with only in-frame sequences that have V and J called. A part of the clones is gone; compared with another copy, unresolved V genes explain less than half, and the rest is unexplained. V and J calls and clone size are copied from that table; D and trimming were computed from the DNA. This sample is represented by around 250,000 clones; 70% to 85% of them were singletons. The ten largest make up under 2% of the sample.

Remarks on this clone: Which antigen it targets is not known. The sample holds no much larger clone one base away, and base qualities are not on file.

The collaborating institutions used their own protocols to collect whole blood in K2EDTA tubes. For TCRbeta analysis, collaborators shipped samples as frozen whole blood, isolated PBMCs, or DNA extracted from either of those sample types. Inclusive of the bounding cysteine and phenylalanine, the CDR3 is 14 residues long. Of the read, only the CDR3 DNA is kept; its 42 bases are in frame from base 1. The junction shows trimming of 2 bases on V and 5 bases on J, plus 9 bases between the germline ends. Reading the germline V gene (reference sequence) gives CDR1 LNHNV and CDR2 YYDKDF. Recombination connected TRBV15 to TRBJ2-2, with TRBD1 tentatively as D gene (5 bases match). The sequence was collected from a woman aged 80 or over with acute or convalescent COVID-19. Sequenced sample: peripheral blood. The CDR3 here reads CATSRQGVTGELFF. The DNA sequence reads TGTGCCACCAGCAGACAGGGCGTTACCGGGGAGCTGTTTTTT. Extended through the reference TRBV15 and TRBJ2-2 proteins, this CDR3 yields the full variable domain: DAMVIQNPRYQVTQFGKPVTLSCSQTLNHNVMYWYQQKSSQAPKLLFHYYDKDFNNEADTPDNFQSRRPNTSFCFLDIRSPGLGDTAMYLCATSRQGVTGELFFGEGSRLTVL.